Each of the 30 T cell receptor beta chains below was sequenced from the same sample in a study of PD-1 blockade in classical Hodgkin lymphoma. With no exception, relapse followed autologous stem cell transplantation in all patients, and brentuximab vedotin exposure varied. Assay: immunoSEQ multiplex PCR; the TCRdb copy retains only in-frame clones and omits some. The table includes 25,000 to 35,000 clones, 70% to 85% detected once. Sequencing used peripheral blood mononuclear cells (PBMCs), obtained before the second cycle of nivolumab. The receptors originated from a human donor with classical Hodgkin lymphoma.

By share of the sample, this clone is medium-sized. The rearrangement uses TRBV2 and TRBJ2-7; possible D gene TRBD2, 6 bases. Germline assignment: CDR1 SNHLY and CDR2 FYNNEI. The ends were cut back, 8 bases at V and 2 bases at J, with 19 bases in the middle. There are 15 residues in the CDR3. CDR3 DNA sequence: TGTGCCAGCCGGGGAGTCGGCGGGGAACCCTACGAGCAGTACTTC. This encodes CASRGVGGEPYEQYF.

This clone was seen more than once but under ten times. The gene calls are TRBV25-1 and TRBJ1-4; 7 bases match TRBD1. V was clipped by 5 bases and J by 6 bases; unmatched bases: 9. Germline V gene lookup returns CDR1 MGHDK and CDR2 SYGVNS. The CDR3 consists of 15 residues. In nucleotides, the CDR3 is TGTGCCAGCAGTTCAACAGGGGAGATTTATGAAAAACTGTTTTTT. This translates into CASSSTGEIYEKLFF.

This clone was counted a single time. The chain couples TRBV19 to TRBJ2-3, with D unclear. The ends were cut back, 6 bases at V and 5 bases at J, with 12 bases in the middle. Germline CDR1 and CDR2: LNHDA and SQIVND (reference sequence). The CDR3 sequence is 13 residues long. CDR3 amino acids: CASRWVAEDTQYF. The CDR3 nucleotides read TGTGCCAGTAGATGGGTCGCGGAAGATACGCAGTATTTT.

V is TRBV5-1 and J is TRBJ2-4; D not resolved. Looked up from germline, CDR1 is SGHRS and CDR2 is YFSETQ. The V and J ends lost 0 bases and 1 base respectively, with 14 bases between them. This CDR3 comprises 17 residues. The CDR3 nucleotides read TGCGCCAGCAGCTTGGCGGCAGGAATTGGGGCCAAAAACATTCAGTACTTC. It specifies CASSLAAGIGAKNIQYF.

V is TRBV6-5 and J is TRBJ1-1, with D perhaps TRBD1 (5 bases). The germline V gene has CDR1 MNHEY and CDR2 SVGAGI. Between the trimmed V and J ends, which lost 6 bases and 4 bases, there was a span of 15 bases. The CDR3 consists of 14 residues. The CDR3, as DNA: TGTGCCAGCAGGCGTTTGGGGGAGGGCACTGAAGCTTTCTTT. This gives the protein CASRRLGEGTEAFF.

V is TRBV6-5 and J is TRBJ2-4; D is unresolved. The CDR3 is 14 amino acids. Trimming shortened V by 6 bases and J by 6 bases, and 15 bases separated the two germline ends. Germline V gene lookup returns CDR1 MNHEY and CDR2 SVGAGI. CDR3 nucleotides: TGTGCCAGCAGACCCCAGGCAAAGGGAAACATTCAGTACTTC. Translating it yields CASRPQAKGNIQYF.

The genes are TRBV12-5 and TRBJ1-1, with a weak D call TRBD1 (5 bases). The CDR3 extends over 17 amino acids. Germline-derived CDR1 and CDR2 are LGHNT and FRNRAP. V lost 6 bases, J lost 0 bases, and 20 bases lay in between. In nucleotides, the CDR3 is TGTGCTAGTGGCTTCGTGTTTGGGGGATCCATGAACACTGAAGCTTTCTTT. Translating gives CASGFVFGGSMNTEAFF.

This rearrangement joins TRBV2 to TRBJ2-1; 8 bases are shared with TRBD2. Germline values: CDR1 SNHLY, CDR2 FYNNEI. The CDR3 is 15 amino acids. Trimming removed 4 bases from V and 3 bases from J; junction bases left unmatched: 5. CDR3 nucleotides: TGTGCCAGCAGTGCTTTTGGGACTAGCTACAATGAGCAGTTCTTC. Its protein product is CASSAFGTSYNEQFF. The full variable domain, with the rest looked up from reference TRBV2 and TRBJ2-1, is EPEVTQTPSHQVTQMGQEVILRCVPISNHLYFYWYRQILGQKVEFLVSFYNNEISEKSEIFDDQFSVERPDGSNFTLKIRSTKLEDSAMYFCASSAFGTSYNEQFFGPGTRLTVL.

The rearrangement links TRBV6-1 to TRBJ1-6; 7 bases align to TRBD1. J lost 9 bases, V lost 7 bases, and 12 bases had no gene match. This CDR3 has 15 residues. Looked up from germline, CDR1 is MNHNS and CDR2 is SASEGT. The chain's CDR3 is CASNPARDSGSPLHF. The DNA of the CDR3 is TGTGCCAGCAACCCCGCCCGGGACAGCGGTTCACCCCTCCACTTT.

This sequence joins TRBV28 and TRBJ1-3; tentative D call: TRBD1 (5 bases). V was pared by 3 bases and J by 0 bases, with 9 bases between. From germline, CDR1 is MDHEN and CDR2 SYDVKM. The CDR3 is 15 amino acids. The CDR3 coding sequence is TGTGCCAGCAGTTTGCGTGACAGCTCTGGAAACACCATATATTTT. Translated: CASSLRDSSGNTIYF. The whole variable domain, remainder taken from reference TRBV28 and TRBJ1-3, is DVKVTQSSRYLVKRTGEKVFLECVQDMDHENMFWYRQDPGLGLRLIYFSYDVKMKEKGDIPEGYSVSREKKERFSLILESASTNQTSMYLCASSLRDSSGNTIYFGEGSWLTVV.

The V and J genes are TRBV5-1 and TRBJ2-4, with D hard to call. Trimming shortened V by 2 bases and J by 0 bases, and 6 bases separated the two germline ends. Germline values: CDR1 SGHRS, CDR2 YFSETQ. This CDR3 is built from 14 residues. CDR3 sequence: CASSLGLAKNIQYF. In DNA form, the CDR3 reads TGCGCCAGCAGCTTAGGCCTAGCCAAAAACATTCAGTACTTC.

V is TRBV18 and J is TRBJ2-2; perhaps TRBD2 as D (7 bases). V was pared by 3 bases and J by 4 bases, with 15 bases between. Germline V gene sequence: CDR1 KGHSH, CDR2 LQKENI. There are 16 residues in the CDR3. CDR3 nucleotides: TGTGCCAGCTCACCGGAAACAGGGAGGGTCACCGGGGAGCTGTTTTTT. Translating gives CASSPETGRVTGELFF.

The rearrangement uses TRBV2 and TRBJ1-1, with no clear D. Per germline, CDR1 SNHLY and CDR2 FYNNEI. This CDR3 has 15 amino acids. The germline V and J ends were trimmed by 3 bases and 4 bases, with 15 bases remaining between them. The CDR3 nucleotides are TGTGCCAGCAGTGATTCTGGGGTATATGGCACTGAAGCTTTCTTT. It encodes CASSDSGVYGTEAFF.

The gene calls are TRBV4-1 and TRBJ1-2, with D unclear. Germline V gene lookup returns CDR1 MGHRA and CDR2 YSYEKL. The CDR3 spans 16 residues. V lost 1 base, J lost 7 bases, and 19 bases lay in between. The CDR3 coding sequence is TGCGCCAGCAGCCAAGCTTGGGCCCAGAAAGGTGGTGGCTACACCTTC. As protein: CASSQAWAQKGGGYTF.

J is TRBJ1-4 and V is TRBV5-1, with D perhaps TRBD1 (5 bases). This CDR3 is built from 14 residues. CDR1 SGHRS and CDR2 YFSETQ come from the germline V gene. The V end was cut by 3 bases, the J end by 8 bases, with 14 bases between. The CDR3 loop is CASSWDSNEEKLFF. DNA for the CDR3: TGCGCCAGCAGCTGGGACTCCAACGAGGAAAAACTGTTTTTT.

The rearrangement joins TRBV11-2 to TRBJ2-1; tentatively, D is TRBD1 (5 bases). Trimming removed 5 bases from V and 11 bases from J, with 13 bases in between. The CDR3 spans 12 residues. Germline V lookup: CDR1 SGHAT, CDR2 FQNNGV. The CDR3 bases are TGTGCCAGCAGCCCCCCCAGGGATCAGCAGTTCTTC. Translation gives CASSPPRDQQFF. Drawing the rest from reference TRBV11-2 and TRBJ2-1, the complete variable domain is EAGVAQSPRYKIIEKRQSVAFWCNPISGHATLYWYQQILGQGPKLLIQFQNNGVVDDSQLPKDRFSAERLKGVDSTLKIQPAKLEDSAVYLCASSPPRDQQFFGPGTRLTVL.

In its sample, this clone was seen a few times. The chain links TRBV30 to TRBJ1-1; 10 nucleotides line up with TRBD1. V lost 1 base and J lost 7; bases outside the gene matches: 6. CDR1 is GTSNPN and CDR2 is SVGIG in the germline V gene (reference sequence). The CDR3 length is 14 residues. The CDR3, as DNA: TGTGCCTGGAGTGCCGGGACAGGGGCAAATGAAGCTTTCTTT. Its translation is CAWSAGTGANEAFF.

V and J are TRBV7-9 and TRBJ2-3; possibly TRBD1 for D (6 bases). Germline loops: CDR1 SEHNR, CDR2 FQNEAQ (reference sequence). Between the trimmed V and J ends, which lost 5 bases and 6 bases, there was a span of 12 bases. There are 13 residues in the CDR3. CDR3 nucleotide sequence: TGTGCCAGCAGCCAGATCACAGGGGATACGCAGTATTTT. Its protein product is CASSQITGDTQYF. Combining the CDR3 with reference TRBV7-9 and TRBJ2-3 gives the whole variable domain DTGVSQNPRHKITKRGQNVTFRCDPISEHNRLYWYRQTLGQGPEFLTYFQNEAQLEKSRLLSDRFSAERPKGSFSTLEIQRTEQGDSAMYLCASSQITGDTQYFGPGTRLTVL.

The CDR3 loop reads CASSLEADTQYF. The CDR3 DNA sequence: TGTGCCAGCAGTTTGGAAGCAGATACGCAGTATTTT. V and J are TRBV28 and TRBJ2-3; D is uncertain. Trimming removed 3 bases from V and 4 bases from J, with 5 bases in between. The CDR3 spans 12 residues. Germline CDR1 and CDR2: MDHEN and SYDVKM.

This clone was counted only a few times. The chain is built from TRBV19 and TRBJ2-1; 8 positions agree with TRBD2. J gave up 2 bases and V 0 bases, and 3 bases lay outside the gene matches. The CDR3 is 16 amino acids. Germline CDR1 is LNHDA and CDR2 is SQIVND (reference sequence). The chain's CDR3 is CASSIERRGAYNEQFF. The CDR3 DNA reads TGTGCCAGTAGTATAGAAAGGCGGGGGGCCTACAATGAGCAGTTCTTC.

This rearrangement joins TRBV6-4 to TRBJ1-1; D is perhaps TRBD1 (5 bases). Trimming removed 4 bases from V and 7 bases from J, with 13 bases in between. Germline assignment: CDR1 MRHNA and CDR2 SNTAGT. The CDR3 consists of 13 residues. The CDR3 sequence: CASSARGISEAFF. The CDR3 DNA reads TGTGCCAGCAGTGCCCGGGGGATTAGTGAAGCTTTCTTT.

A single count supports this clone. J is TRBJ2-7 and V is TRBV28, with 8 nucleotides matching TRBD1. CDR1 MDHEN and CDR2 SYDVKM come from the germline V gene. With V trimmed by 5 bases and J by 3 bases, 9 bases remained unmatched. This CDR3 comprises 15 residues. The CDR3 sequence: CASSLGQGLDYEQYF. The DNA for the CDR3 is TGTGCCAGCAGTCTTGGACAGGGACTGGACTACGAGCAGTACTTC.

This clone was observed a few times. The DNA for the CDR3 is TGTGCCAGCAGAAGCATACCCCCCAAGGGCTATGGCTACACCTTC. Protein sequence: CASRSIPPKGYGYTF. This chain links TRBV28 with TRBJ1-2, with D hard to call. Germline V gene sequence: CDR1 MDHEN, CDR2 SYDVKM. CDR3 length equals 15 residues. V gave up 6 bases and J gave up 4 bases, with 18 bases separating them.

As DNA, the CDR3 is TGTGCCAGCAGCGTAGGGGCCAACGGGGAGCAGTACTTC. Protein product: CASSVGANGEQYF. The chain links TRBV9 to TRBJ2-7; D is ambiguous. This CDR3 region has 13 residues. Trimming stripped 0 bases from V and 7 bases from J, with 11 bases between. Germline assignment: CDR1 SGDLS and CDR2 YYNGEE.

The chain uses TRBV5-1 and TRBJ2-3; D unclear. V lost 1 base to trimming and J lost 3 bases, with 9 bases between them. This CDR3 is built from 14 residues. Per germline, CDR1 SGHRS and CDR2 YFSETQ. CDR3 bases: TGCGCCAGCAGCTTGTTCGCCCCTACAGATACGCAGTATTTT. The encoded protein is CASSLFAPTDTQYF.

The chain's CDR3 is CASSFIGTENTEAFF. The CDR3 DNA follows: TGCGCCAGCAGCTTTATAGGGACGGAGAACACTGAAGCTTTCTTT. The chain links TRBV5-1 to TRBJ1-1; D perhaps matches TRBD1 (5 bases). Germline values: CDR1 SGHRS, CDR2 YFSETQ. The ends were cut back, 2 bases at V and 1 base at J, with 12 bases in the middle. This CDR3 has 15 amino acids.

J is TRBJ2-1 and V is TRBV7-9; D is unclear. This CDR3 is 8 amino acids long. Trimming took 11 bases from V and 8 from J, leaving 4 bases between them. Germline-derived CDR1 and CDR2 are SEHNR and FQNEAQ (reference sequence). The CDR3 region is CAPDEQFF. In nucleotides, the CDR3 is TGTGCCCCCGATGAGCAGTTCTTC.

This chain links TRBV5-1 with TRBJ1-5; the D gene is possibly TRBD1 (6 bases). CDR1 is SGHRS, CDR2 YFSETQ, per germline. The CDR3 sequence is 17 residues long. V was clipped by 0 bases and J by 3 bases, with 16 bases between them. The CDR3 protein is CASSLGGQVLHNQPQHF. DNA for the CDR3: TGCGCCAGCAGCTTGGGGGGGCAGGTCCTTCACAATCAGCCCCAGCATTTT.

As DNA, the CDR3 is TGTGCCAGCAGCCAGCGAGCGGGGGGGCCCGGCGGGGAGCTGTTTTTT. This gives the protein CASSQRAGGPGGELFF. V gene TRBV4-2 combines with J gene TRBJ2-2, with 10 bases fitting TRBD2. Germline assignment: CDR1 LGHNA and CDR2 YNFKEQ. The CDR3 has 16 amino acids. J was trimmed by 7 bases and V by 3 bases; bases with no gene match: 8.

The chain joins TRBV7-9 to TRBJ2-3; maybe TRBD1 (6 bases). V shed 2 bases and J shed 1 base, with 19 bases lying between them. The germline V gene has CDR1 SEHNR and CDR2 FQNEAQ (reference sequence). The length of the CDR3 is 18 residues. The CDR3 region is CASSLQGTELFGTDTQYF. CDR3 bases: TGTGCCAGCAGCTTACAGGGGACCGAACTATTTGGCACAGATACGCAGTATTTT.